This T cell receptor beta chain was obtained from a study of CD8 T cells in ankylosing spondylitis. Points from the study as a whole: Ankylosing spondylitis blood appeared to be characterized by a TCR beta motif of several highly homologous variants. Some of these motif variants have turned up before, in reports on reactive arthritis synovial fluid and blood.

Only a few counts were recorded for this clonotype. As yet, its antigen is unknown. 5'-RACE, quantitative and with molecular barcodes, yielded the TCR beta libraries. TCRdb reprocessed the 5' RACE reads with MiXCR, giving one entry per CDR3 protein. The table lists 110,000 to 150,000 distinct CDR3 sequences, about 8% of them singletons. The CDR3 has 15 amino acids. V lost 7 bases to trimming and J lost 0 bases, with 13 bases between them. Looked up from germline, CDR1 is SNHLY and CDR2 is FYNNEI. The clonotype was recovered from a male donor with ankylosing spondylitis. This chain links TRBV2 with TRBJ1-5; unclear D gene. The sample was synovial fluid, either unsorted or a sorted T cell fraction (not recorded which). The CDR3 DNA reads TGTGCCAGCAATTTATACGGACCTAGCAATCAGCCCCAGCATTTT. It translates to CASNLYGPSNQPQHF.